The 22 T cell receptor beta chains listed next were all sequenced from one sample in a study of OX40 agonist ivuxolimab in advanced cancers. This table comes from immunoSEQ multiplex PCR, and its TCRdb copy is limited to in-frame clones, with some not included. This table holds tens of thousands of clones, 85% to 90% found once. The sample was CD4+ or CD8+ T cells sorted from blood, taken in a trial of the OX40 agonist ivuxolimab. Every receptor here comes from an adult with an advanced solid tumor such as melanoma, head and neck, liver or kidney cancer.

V gene TRBV7-8 combines with J gene TRBJ2-5; 7 positions agree with TRBD2. Looked up from germline, CDR1 is SGHVS and CDR2 is FQNEAQ. This CDR3 comprises 15 residues. J gave up 2 bases and V 1 base, and 4 bases lay outside the gene matches. The CDR3, as DNA: TGTGCCAGCAGCTTAGTGTTGGGGGGGCAAGAGACCCAGTACTTC. Protein: CASSLVLGGQETQYF.

Comment on this clone: This same CDR3 is encoded by further DNA sequences in the sample. V gene TRBV4-1 combines with J gene TRBJ2-7; no clear D gene. From germline, CDR1 is MGHRA and CDR2 YSYEKL. V gave up 4 bases and J gave up 5 bases, with 18 bases separating them. This CDR3 has 15 amino acids. The CDR3: CASSPYPQRKHEQYF. For the CDR3, the DNA is TGCGCCAGCAGCCCGTACCCCCAGAGGAAGCACGAGCAGTACTTC.

The V call is TRBV18, the J call TRBJ2-3, with TRBD2 matching over 10 bases. Trimming took 5 bases from V and 2 from J; bases not matched to a gene: 7. This CDR3 is built from 16 residues. The germline gives CDR1 KGHSH, CDR2 LQKENI. CDR3 loop: CASSLSAGGPTDTQYF. DNA of the CDR3: TGTGCCAGCTCATTATCAGCGGGAGGGCCCACAGATACGCAGTATTTT.

CDR3 in DNA: TGTGCCAGCACCAAGACAGCCCAAGAGACCCAGTACTTC. Amino acids: CASTKTAQETQYF. The chain recombines TRBV5-6 with TRBJ2-5; the D gene is possibly TRBD1 (5 bases). This CDR3 contains 13 residues. The V gene's germline CDR1 is SGHDT and CDR2 YYEEEE. Trimming left V 6 bases short and J 1 base short, with 10 bases between.

This clone was recorded once. The rearrangement links TRBV6-1 to TRBJ2-6, with 8 bases matching TRBD1. J was trimmed by 6 bases and V by 3 bases; bases with no gene match: 4. Germline values: CDR1 MNHNS, CDR2 SASEGT. This CDR3 is built from 15 residues. The CDR3 sequence is CASSDLDRAANVLTF. In DNA form, the CDR3 reads TGTGCCAGCAGTGATCTGGACAGGGCGGCCAACGTCCTGACTTTC.

The genes are TRBV9 and TRBJ2-1; TRBD1 agrees at 8 bases. The ends lost 6 bases at V and 4 bases at J; junction bases unmatched: 9. Germline V gives CDR1 SGDLS, CDR2 YYNGEE. The CDR3 runs to 15 residues. The CDR3 reads CASTSTGATYNEQFF. Written as DNA, the CDR3 is TGTGCCAGCACCTCGACAGGGGCCACTTACAATGAGCAGTTCTTC.

The rearrangement links TRBV30 to TRBJ2-5; unclear D gene. CDR3 length: 12 amino acids. V was pared by 1 base and J by 5 bases, with 8 bases between. Germline V gives CDR1 GTSNPN, CDR2 SVGIG (reference sequence). The CDR3 sequence: CAWSGGQETQYF. CDR3 nucleotide sequence: TGTGCCTGGAGTGGGGGTCAGGAGACCCAGTACTTC.

A note on this clone: The sample carries other DNA sequences with the same CDR3. The chain uses TRBV7-9 and TRBJ1-2; D may be TRBD1 (6 bases). Germline V gene lookup returns CDR1 SEHNR and CDR2 FQNEAQ (reference sequence). Between the trimmed V and J ends, which lost 1 base and 2 bases, there was a span of 11 bases. The CDR3 contains 15 residues. This CDR3 is CASSLVAGQNYGYTF. CDR3 coding DNA: TGTGCCAGCAGCTTAGTGGCTGGACAGAACTATGGCTACACCTTC.

V gene TRBV2 combines with J gene TRBJ1-1; D uncertain. Trimming left V 4 bases short and J 1 base short, with 13 bases between. The germline V gene has CDR1 SNHLY and CDR2 FYNNEI. This CDR3 is 15 amino acids long. The CDR3: CASSAQVIGNTEAFF. Written as DNA, the CDR3 is TGTGCCAGCAGTGCCCAGGTTATTGGGAACACTGAAGCTTTCTTT.

This chain links TRBV6-5 with TRBJ1-5; D is ambiguous. From germline, CDR1 is MNHEY and CDR2 SVGAGI. V shed 3 bases and J shed 8 bases, with 14 bases lying between them. The CDR3 has 14 amino acids. This CDR3 is CASSYTAPREPQHF. CDR3 nucleotides: TGTGCCAGCAGTTATACAGCTCCGAGGGAGCCCCAGCATTTT.

The CDR3 protein is CASRRGDSGPQETQYF. The CDR3 DNA sequence: TGTGCCAGCAGAAGAGGCGACAGCGGCCCCCAAGAGACCCAGTACTTC. The chain carries TRBV5-4 and TRBJ2-5; D may match TRBD1 or TRBD2 (5 bases each). The germline V gene encodes CDR1 SGHNT and CDR2 YYREEE (reference sequence). The CDR3 has 16 amino acids. The V and J ends lost 5 bases and 1 base respectively, with 18 bases between them.

This chain uses TRBV19 with TRBJ1-3; no definite D call. The CDR3 runs to 15 residues. V lost 3 bases to trimming and J lost 0 bases, with 9 bases between them. From germline, CDR1 is LNHDA and CDR2 SQIVND (reference sequence). Here the CDR3 DNA reads TGTGCCAGTAGTATGGAGGCCGGCTCTGGAAACACCATATATTTT. Translated, it gives CASSMEAGSGNTIYF. Full variable domain (rest looked up from reference TRBV19 and TRBJ1-3): DGGITQSPKYLFRKEGQNVTLSCEQNLNHDAMYWYRQDPGQGLRLIYYSQIVNDFQKGDIAEGYSVSREKKESFPLTVTSAQKNPTAFYLCASSMEAGSGNTIYFGEGSWLTVV.

The chain carries TRBV28 and TRBJ2-7; possibly TRBD1 for D (6 bases). The CDR3 is made up of 15 amino acids. The ends were cut back, 2 bases at V and 5 bases at J, with 16 bases in the middle. CDR1 is MDHEN and CDR2 is SYDVKM in the germline V gene. The CDR3 protein is CASSLPRQERHEQYF. For the CDR3, the DNA is TGTGCCAGCAGTTTACCCCGACAGGAGCGGCACGAGCAGTACTTC.

This sequence joins TRBV6-6 and TRBJ2-7; 12 bases fit TRBD1. J lost 4 bases, V lost 2 bases, and 6 bases had no gene match. The germline V gene encodes CDR1 MNHNY and CDR2 SVGAGI (reference sequence). The CDR3 sequence is 16 residues long. As DNA, the CDR3 is TGTGCCAGCAGTTACCCGCCGGGACAGGGGGCTTACGAGCAGTACTTC. Residues: CASSYPPGQGAYEQYF.

The chain carries TRBV9 and TRBJ1-4, with D uncertain. CDR3 length: 16 residues. Germline V gene sequence: CDR1 SGDLS, CDR2 YYNGEE. V shed 4 bases and J shed 0 bases, with 13 bases lying between them. CDR3 in amino acids: CASSPGATATNEKLFF. The CDR3 DNA is TGTGCCAGCAGCCCAGGCGCCACCGCAACTAATGAAAAACTGTTTTTT.

This clone is a singleton in its sample. The chain links TRBV19 to TRBJ1-6, with 7 bases lining up with TRBD1. CDR1 and CDR2 (germline): LNHDA, SQIVND (reference sequence). This CDR3 comprises 16 residues. The J segment lost 10 bases and the V segment lost 2 bases, leaving 11 bases of the junction unmatched. The CDR3 sequence: CASSISATGSHSPLHF. The DNA of the CDR3 is TGTGCCAGTAGTATATCCGCGACAGGGAGTCACTCACCCCTCCACTTT.

The rearrangement links TRBV2 to TRBJ1-6; D not resolved. Germline V gene sequence: CDR1 SNHLY, CDR2 FYNNEI. CDR3 length: 13 amino acids. V lost 3 bases, J lost 11 bases, and 11 bases lay in between. The CDR3 DNA sequence: TGTGCCAGCAGTGAGGCAGGATATACACCCCTCCACTTT. Translated: CASSEAGYTPLHF.

This chain links TRBV6-1 with TRBJ2-2, with D possibly being TRBD1 or TRBD2 (6 bases each). Trimming cost V 6 bases and J 4 bases, with 12 bases left between them. This CDR3 comprises 14 residues. Germline CDR1 MNHNS, CDR2 SASEGT. The CDR3 loop is CASRRGASTGELFF. The CDR3 coding sequence is TGTGCCAGCAGAAGGGGGGCTAGCACCGGGGAGCTGTTTTTT.

This clone came up once. V is TRBV7-6 and J is TRBJ2-5, with 14 nucleotides matching TRBD2. The CDR3 covers 17 residues. The junction had 6 bases not matched to a gene; V was cut back by 1 base and J by 5 bases. Germline CDR1 and CDR2: SGHVS and FNYEAQ. The CDR3 here is CASSLGGTSGREETQYF. The CDR3 bases are TGTGCCAGCAGCTTAGGGGGGACTAGCGGGAGAGAGGAGACCCAGTACTTC.

As DNA, the CDR3 is TGTGCCAGCAGCCCAACCGGACTGCCGAGCTCCTACGAGCAGTACTTC. It encodes CASSPTGLPSSYEQYF. V gene TRBV14 combines with J gene TRBJ2-7, with a possible D match to TRBD2 (5 bases). V lost 4 bases to trimming and J lost 0 bases, with 16 bases between them. CDR1 and CDR2 from the germline V gene are SGHDN and FVKESK. The CDR3 covers 16 residues. Drawing the rest from reference TRBV14 and TRBJ2-7, the complete variable domain is EAGVTQFPSHSVIEKGQTVTLRCDPISGHDNLYWYRRVMGKEIKFLLHFVKESKQDESGMPNNRFLAERTGGTYSTLKVQPAELEDSGVYFCASSPTGLPSSYEQYFGPGTRLTVT.

The chain carries TRBV5-4 and TRBJ1-5; 7 bases agree with TRBD1. This CDR3 has 19 residues. Germline V gene data show CDR1 as SGHNT and CDR2 as YYREEE (reference sequence). V trimming: 4 bases; J trimming: 0 bases; junction bases outside the gene matches: 16. The CDR3 DNA follows: TGTGCCAGCAGCCGGACAGGAGAAACGCGATTCGATAGCAATCAGCCCCAGCATTTT. Its translation is CASSRTGETRFDSNQPQHF.

J is TRBJ2-1 and V is TRBV10-3, with D possibly matching TRBD2 (6 bases). Trimming took off 11 bases at V and 9 bases at J, with 14 bases between the two ends. The CDR3 totals 11 residues. Germline CDR1 ENHRY, CDR2 SYGVKD. The CDR3 region is CAVRDSPEQFF. For the CDR3, the DNA is TGTGCCGTTCGGGACTCCCCTGAGCAGTTCTTC.